This T cell receptor beta chain was profiled in a study of shared clonotypes between healthy human individuals. With respect to this clone: What it binds is not known.

Per sorted-subset replicate PCR, input was approximately 180 ng DNA, representing roughly 28,000 T cell genomes. Sequencing used immunoSEQ multiplex PCR; TCRdb keeps in-frame clones, though not all of them. The repertoire includes just over 2,000,000 clones, 85% to 95% of them detected once, and around 0.13% sits in the top ten. CDR3 length equals 16 residues. Trimming took 6 bases from V and 4 from J, leaving 22 bases between them. Germline assignment: CDR1 SEHNR and CDR2 FQNEAQ (reference sequence). General study results and limits: A reduction in generation probabilities was seen for non-shared clonotypes relative to those shared by all four donors. It was the few donors that limited the genetic and exposure-history diversity represented. Of the naive CD4 clonotypes, roughly 5% were shared across several donors.

The gene calls are TRBV7-9 and TRBJ2-7, with D possibly being TRBD1 or TRBD2 (6 bases each). The receptor's source is a man between 18 and 29 years old in good health. Material: naive CD4+ T cells sorted from blood. Subset denoted: CD45RA+ positively selected. The chain's CDR3 is CASSSTLNRGLYEQYF. DNA of the CDR3: TGTGCCAGCAGTTCTACCTTGAACCGGGGGCTGTACGAGCAGTACTTC.